This T cell receptor beta chain was found in a study of control samples from healthy donors and cancer patients (TCRdb year 2020). Library method: the immunoSEQ multiplex PCR assay. TCRdb limited this immuneACCESS table to in-frame rearrangements with V and J called. A share of clones is missing; checked studies link under half to unresolved V genes, and the rest is unexplained. A total of approximately 100,000 clones appear in this sample, 80% to 90% of them only once. The ten top clones hold roughly 13% of the sample. Trimming takes 4 bases off V and 4 bases off J; junction bases not matched to a gene: 19. Via the germline V gene (reference sequence), CDR1 is PRHDT and CDR2 FYEKMQ. The CDR3 covers 21 residues, taking in both the cysteine and the phenylalanine. Only CDR3 DNA is held: 63 bases, read in frame from base 1. A remark on this clone: What this receptor recognizes is not known. No base qualities exist here, and no much larger clone lies one base off it.

The chain was built from TRBV13 and TRBJ2-3, with 14 bases in between that match TRBD2. This clonotype was obtained from a man younger than 40 in good health. The specimen sequenced was blood. The CDR3 has the sequence CASSSRHPGLAGDDSADTQYF. The bases are TGTGCCAGCAGCTCACGACATCCGGGACTAGCGGGAGATGACTCCGCAGATACGCAGTATTTT.